A selection of T cell receptor beta chains follows, all from one sample in a study of blood T cell repertoires in COVID-19. Libraries were prepared by immunoSEQ multiplex PCR; TCRdb keeps only in-frame clonotypes and omits some of them. The data contain around 170,000 clones, less than 85% of them singletons. Sequencing used PBMCs or T cells enriched from blood (not recorded which). These receptors came from a man between 50 and 59 years old who had recovered from COVID-19. The CDR3 runs from the conserved cysteine through the conserved F or W. Each record gives: V gene, clone size, J gene, D gene, CDR3 protein, CDR3 DNA. D genes are given only for firm matches. Size tells how often a clone was seen (once, few, many) or the class of an expanded clone, and some rows leave it out.

V: TRBV7-3
size: -
J: TRBJ2-2
D: TRBD1
CDR3: CASSFVAGGRGTGELFF
DNA: TGTGCCAGCAGCTTCGTGGCAGGGGGTCGTGGGACCGGGGAGCTGTTTTTT

V: TRBV6-5
size: -
J: TRBJ2-3
D: -
CDR3: CASRPGNAQSDTQYF
DNA: TGTGCCAGCAGGCCGGGAAACGCACAATCAGATACGCAGTATTTT

V: TRBV2
size: once
J: TRBJ2-7
D: -
CDR3: CASSEVSFYEQYF
DNA: TGTGCCAGCAGTGAAGTGTCATTCTACGAGCAGTACTTC

V: TRBV6-6
size: -
J: TRBJ1-5
D: -
CDR3: CASSYGRGWEPQHF
DNA: TGTGCCAGCAGTTACGGTAGGGGCTGGGAGCCCCAGCATTTT

V: TRBV21-1
size: -
J: TRBJ2-7
D: -
CDR3: CASSRRDLSYEQYF
DNA: TGTGCCAGCAGCAGGAGGGACCTAAGTTACGAGCAGTACTTC

V: TRBV4-1
size: once
J: TRBJ2-4
D: TRBD1
CDR3: CASSPLFRGYSAKNIQYF
DNA: TGCGCCAGCAGCCCCCTTTTCAGGGGGTATTCCGCCAAAAACATTCAGTACTTC

V: TRBV6-5
size: -
J: TRBJ1-5
D: TRBD1
CDR3: CASGRTGDNQPQHF
DNA: TGTGCCAGCGGCCGGACAGGGGACAATCAGCCCCAGCATTTT

V: TRBV23-1
size: -
J: TRBJ1-1
D: TRBD1
CDR3: CASTGRGRIVFLNTEAFF
DNA: TGCGCCAGCACCGGGAGGGGGCGAATAGTCTTCTTGAACACTGAAGCTTTCTTT

V: TRBV4-3
size: -
J: TRBJ1-2
D: TRBD1
CDR3: CASRSDLEGALGYTF
DNA: TGCGCCAGCAGATCAGATCTGGAGGGGGCCCTTGGCTACACCTTC

V: TRBV27
size: -
J: TRBJ1-2
D: -
CDR3: CASSLSGRGGYTF
DNA: TGTGCCAGCAGTTTATCGGGGAGGGGAGGCTACACCTTC

V: TRBV21-1
size: -
J: TRBJ1-5
D: -
CDR3: CASSNGGSWGSLGSRPQHF
DNA: TGTGCCAGCAGCAATGGGGGGAGTTGGGGGTCGTTGGGATCAAGGCCCCAGCATTTT

V: TRBV2
size: few
J: TRBJ2-4
D: TRBD1
CDR3: CASGRQGMTKNIQYF
DNA: TGTGCCAGTGGACGACAGGGGATGACCAAAAACATTCAGTACTTC

V: TRBV7-3
size: -
J: TRBJ2-7
D: -
CDR3: CASSPTGGANSDEQYF
DNA: TGTGCCAGCAGCCCGACTGGGGGGGCTAATTCCGACGAGCAGTACTTC

V: TRBV13
size: once
J: TRBJ2-1
D: TRBD2
CDR3: CASSQRGGEGEQFF
DNA: TGTGCCAGCAGCCAGCGGGGCGGGGAAGGTGAGCAGTTCTTC

V: TRBV19
size: -
J: TRBJ2-5
D: TRBD1
CDR3: CASSITGVGETQYF
DNA: TGTGCCAGTAGTATAACAGGGGTTGGCGAGACCCAGTACTTC

V: TRBV3-1/TRBV3-2
size: -
J: TRBJ1-5
D: -
CDR3: CASSQGGNQPQHF
DNA: TGTGCCAGCAGCCAAGGAGGGAACCAGCCCCAGCATTTT

V: TRBV30
size: -
J: TRBJ1-1
D: TRBD1
CDR3: CAWSTDRANTEAFF
DNA: TGTGCCTGGAGTACGGACAGGGCCAACACTGAAGCTTTCTTT